This is a list of T cell receptor beta chains from one sample in a study of blood T cell repertoires in COVID-19. Clones were sequenced by immunoSEQ multiplex PCR, and TCRdb holds only the in-frame ones, with some missing. The table includes approximately 140,000 clones, just over 85% detected once. Material for sequencing was peripheral blood. The receptor source for this set is a woman in her sixties or seventies with acute or convalescent COVID-19. Each CDR3 is given with its conserved first and last residue. The order of the fields is CDR3 length, D gene, clone size, V gene, J gene, CDR3 protein, CDR3 DNA. D genes are given only for firm matches. Rows give clone size only sometimes, using once, few, many, or a class for an expanded clone.

16,.,once,TRBV7-2,TRBJ2-2,CASSPPSRSRAGELFF,TGTGCCAGCAGCCCCCCTAGCCGGTCGAGGGCCGGGGAGCTGTTTTTT
14,TRBD1,.,TRBV6-5,TRBJ1-2,CASNRDRGDYGYTF,TGTGCCAGCAACCGGGACAGGGGAGACTATGGCTACACCTTC
13,.,.,TRBV11-3,TRBJ1-1,CASSLQGSSEAFF,TGTGCCAGCAGCTTACAGGGGTCGAGTGAAGCTTTCTTT
16,TRBD2,.,TRBV5-1,TRBJ2-1,CASSLGGTSGADEQFF,TGCGCCAGCAGCTTGGGCGGGACTAGCGGGGCTGATGAGCAGTTCTTC
12,.,medium-sized,TRBV3-1/TRBV3-2,TRBJ1-2,CASSQTSYGYTF,TGTGCCAGCAGCCAAACTTCGTATGGCTACACCTTC
14,.,.,TRBV2,TRBJ1-5,CASSLGRGFQPQHF,TGTGCCAGCAGTCTTGGAAGGGGCTTTCAGCCCCAGCATTTT
14,TRBD1,.,TRBV5-1,TRBJ1-2,CASNQGTGVGGYTF,TGCGCCAGCAACCAAGGAACAGGGGTGGGTGGCTACACCTTC
17,.,.,TRBV6-1,TRBJ1-5,CASSVLGSRVGNQPQHF,TGTGCCAGCAGTGTTTTAGGGAGTCGGGTGGGCAATCAGCCCCAGCATTTT
17,.,once,TRBV7-8,TRBJ1-5,CASSPSRGAVGNQPQHF,TGTGCCAGCAGCCCATCCCGGGGGGCGGTAGGCAATCAGCCCCAGCATTTT
13,.,.,TRBV29-1,TRBJ1-1,CSVVGDTNTEAFF,TGCAGCGTCGTGGGGGACACGAACACTGAAGCTTTCTTT
16,.,.,TRBV18,TRBJ2-5,CASSPPAGYRQETQYF,TGTGCCAGCTCACCACCTGCGGGGTATCGGCAAGAGACCCAGTACTTC
14,.,few,TRBV6-6,TRBJ2-7,CASSYSSRGSEQYF,TGTGCCAGCAGTTACTCGAGTAGGGGGTCCGAGCAGTACTTC
11,.,once,TRBV30,TRBJ1-1,CAANKDSEAFF,TGTGCCGCTAACAAGGACAGTGAAGCTTTCTTT